This section outlines one TCR beta chain sequence together with its context. The sample comes from a study of shared clonotypes between healthy human individuals. Germline V gene data show CDR1 as SGHVS and CDR2 as FNYEAQ. Trimming removed 1 base from V and 0 bases from J, with 7 bases in between. The CDR3 runs 14 residues. Repertoires were generated with immunoSEQ multiplex PCR, while TCRdb's copy carries only in-frame clones and drops some. Of over 850,000 clones in the sample, 75% to 80% were seen once. This chain uses TRBV7-6 with TRBJ2-7; no clear D. This clonotype was obtained from a man in his late teens or twenties in good health. Some clones in this sample may be carry-over from other donors' samples. Sequences were obtained from memory CD4+ T cells from PBMCs. The subset denotes: CD45RA-negative fraction. DNA of the CDR3: TGTGCCAGCAGCTTAGGGGCAGGCTCCTACGAGCAGTACTTC. Translating it yields CASSLGAGSYEQYF.